The 2 T cell receptor beta chains given below trace back to one sample, sequenced in a study of control samples from healthy donors and cancer patients. The method was immunoSEQ multiplex PCR; TCRdb's version includes in-frame clones alone and lacks a portion of them. The sample includes under 200,000 clones, approximately 94% of them seen just once. Sample: blood. Every receptor here comes from a woman in her 40s in good health.

The chain uses TRBV7-9 and TRBJ1-3; no clear D. Trimming took 5 bases from V and 0 from J, leaving 8 bases between them. The germline V gene has CDR1 SEHNR and CDR2 FQNEAQ (reference sequence). The CDR3 covers 14 residues. The CDR3 sequence: CASSVQSSGNTIYF. The CDR3 DNA sequence: TGTGCCAGCAGCGTACAGAGCTCTGGAAACACCATATATTTT.

In its sample, this clone was seen a few times. The chain recombines TRBV4-3 with TRBJ1-5, with D unclear. From germline, CDR1 is LGHNA and CDR2 YSLEER. With 1 base removed from V and 5 bases from J, the gap between germline ends came to 6 bases. The CDR3 sequence is 13 residues long. DNA for the CDR3: TGCGCCAGCAGCCAAGCAGGCCATCAGCCCCAGCATTTT. It encodes CASSQAGHQPQHF.